These T cell receptor beta chains were read from a single sample in a study of shared clonotypes between healthy human individuals. Assay: immunoSEQ multiplex PCR; the TCRdb copy retains only in-frame clones and omits some. This sample has about 2 million clones, with over 85% found just once. The material sequenced was naive CD4+ T cells sorted from blood. The receptors here all came from a man aged 18 to 29 in good health. Each CDR3 is given with its conserved first and last residue. D genes are given only for firm matches. Part of the rows lack a size; the others show once, few, many or a class for expanded clones.

V gene	clone size	J gene	D gene	CDR3 protein	CDR3 DNA
TRBV30	-	TRBJ2-5	-	CAWTNSGSQETQYF	TGTGCCTGGACGAACAGTGGCTCCCAAGAGACCCAGTACTTC
TRBV7-6	-	TRBJ1-1	-	CASSLVPGGTEAFF	TGTGCCAGCAGCTTAGTACCGGGGGGCACTGAAGCTTTCTTT
TRBV2	-	TRBJ2-3	-	CASPWGPTDTQYF	TGTGCCAGCCCCTGGGGGCCCACAGATACGCAGTATTTT
TRBV6-6	-	TRBJ2-7	TRBD1	CASRWTGGEQYF	TGTGCCAGCAGGTGGACAGGGGGTGAGCAGTACTTC
TRBV18	-	TRBJ1-1	-	CASSPKQELNTEAFF	TGTGCCAGCTCACCAAAACAGGAGCTGAACACTGAAGCTTTCTTT
TRBV30	-	TRBJ1-1	-	CAWSLEQGMAFF	TGTGCCTGGAGTCTAGAGCAAGGGATGGCTTTCTTT
TRBV28	-	TRBJ2-3	TRBD2	CASSLWGRGTDTQYF	TGTGCCAGCAGTTTATGGGGGAGGGGCACAGATACGCAGTATTTT
TRBV12-2	-	TRBJ2-5	-	CASRLARVWGRAIETQYF	TGTGCAAGTCGCTTAGCGCGGGTCTGGGGGAGGGCCATAGAGACCCAGTACTTC
TRBV29-1	-	TRBJ1-4	-	CSAAGVSANEKLFF	TGCAGCGCCGCGGGAGTTTCGGCTAATGAAAAACTGTTTTTT
TRBV7-2	-	TRBJ2-3	-	CASSSTPGDTQYF	TGTGCCAGCAGCTCCACCCCAGGAGATACGCAGTATTTT
TRBV7-8	-	TRBJ2-3	-	CASSHSAERTDTQYF	TGTGCCAGCAGCCACTCCGCGGAGCGCACAGATACGCAGTATTTT
TRBV5-1	once	TRBJ1-2	TRBD1	CASSFPPGGSIAYGYTF	TGCGCCAGCAGCTTCCCCCCAGGGGGCTCTATTGCCTATGGCTACACCTTC
TRBV25-1	-	TRBJ1-4	-	CASSDTATNEKLFF	TGTGCCAGCAGTGACACAGCAACTAATGAAAAACTGTTTTTT
TRBV6-5	few	TRBJ1-2	-	CASSRGEEGYTF	TGTGCCAGCAGTCGGGGAGAGGAGGGCTACACCTTC
TRBV29-1	-	TRBJ1-1	-	CSVNRVLNTEAFF	TGCAGCGTCAACAGGGTTTTGAACACTGAAGCTTTCTTT
TRBV28	-	TRBJ1-2	TRBD1	CASSSGQGNYGYTF	TGTGCCAGCAGTTCGGGACAGGGAAATTATGGCTACACCTTC
TRBV29-1	-	TRBJ2-1	-	CSVWTAEQFF	TGCAGCGTTTGGACAGCCGAGCAGTTCTTC
TRBV28	-	TRBJ1-4	-	CASTPLGPSREKLFF	TGTGCCAGCACCCCCCTTGGACCCTCCCGGGAAAAACTGTTTTTT
TRBV28	-	TRBJ2-5	TRBD2	CASSNGGALETQYF	TGTGCCAGCAGTAACGGGGGGGCGTTGGAGACCCAGTACTTC
TRBV6-4	-	TRBJ2-7	-	CASSDPQHILQDEQYF	TGTGCCAGCAGTGACCCCCAGCACATTCTCCAGGACGAGCAGTACTTC
TRBV7-4	-	TRBJ2-1	-	CASSFYEQFF	TGTGCCAGCAGCTTCTATGAGCAGTTCTTC
TRBV10-2	-	TRBJ2-7	TRBD1	CASSVDRARYEQYF	TGCGCCAGCAGTGTAGACAGGGCCCGCTACGAGCAGTACTTC
TRBV5-1	-	TRBJ1-5	-	CASSLEGNDQPQHF	TGCGCCAGCAGCTTGGAAGGGAATGATCAGCCCCAGCATTTT
TRBV21-1	-	TRBJ2-7	-	CASSSGQTVCYEQYF	TGTGCCAGCAGCAGCGGCCAAACAGTGTGCTACGAGCAGTACTTC
TRBV30	-	TRBJ2-3	TRBD2	CAWSKRGITDTQYF	TGTGCCTGGAGCAAGCGGGGGATCACAGATACGCAGTATTTT